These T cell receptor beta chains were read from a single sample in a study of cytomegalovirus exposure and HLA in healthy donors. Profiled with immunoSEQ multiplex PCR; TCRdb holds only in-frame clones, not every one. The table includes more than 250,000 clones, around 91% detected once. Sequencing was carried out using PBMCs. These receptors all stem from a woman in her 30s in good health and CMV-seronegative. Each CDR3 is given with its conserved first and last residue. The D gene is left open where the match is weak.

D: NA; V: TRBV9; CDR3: CASSPVGTTDTQYF
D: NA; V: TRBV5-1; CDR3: CASSWTSPTDTQYF
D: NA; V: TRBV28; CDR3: CASRETGDTQYF
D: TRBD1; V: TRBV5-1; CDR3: CASSTGTGSDTQYF
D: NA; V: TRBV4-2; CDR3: CASSQEGGMSIYEQYF
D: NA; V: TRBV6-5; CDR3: CASSFGYPYEQYF
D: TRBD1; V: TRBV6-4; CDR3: CASSDPVAGGVSEAFF
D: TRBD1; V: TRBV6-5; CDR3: CASSYRRQGEGGELFF
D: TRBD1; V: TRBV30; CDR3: CAWSADRVPYQPQHF
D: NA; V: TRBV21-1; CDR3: CASSKAMDEQYF
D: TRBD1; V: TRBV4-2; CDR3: CASSQGPSDRGRQYF
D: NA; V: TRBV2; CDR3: CASSAGSSYNEQFF
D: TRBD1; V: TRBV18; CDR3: CASSPGQGGYYEQYF
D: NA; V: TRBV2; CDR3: CASGSISLYEQYF
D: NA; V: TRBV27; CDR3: CASSFANSYEQYF
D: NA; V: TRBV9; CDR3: CASSGDLISEETQYF
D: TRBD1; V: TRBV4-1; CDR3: CASSQAFIGGENTEAFF
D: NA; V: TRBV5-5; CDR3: CASSLEGDPGELFF
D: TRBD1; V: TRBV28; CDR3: CASSLDRGNTEAFF
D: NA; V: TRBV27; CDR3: CASSEGTEAFF
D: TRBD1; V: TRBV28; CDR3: CASSLPRDSYGYTF
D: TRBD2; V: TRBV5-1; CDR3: CASSLGLAGTNEQFF
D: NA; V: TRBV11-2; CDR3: CASSLGQNTEAFF
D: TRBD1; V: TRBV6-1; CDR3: CASSGKTGGKTYEQYF
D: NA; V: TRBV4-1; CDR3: CASSQAGEETQYF
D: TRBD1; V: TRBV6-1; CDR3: CASSSTGAGDEQYF
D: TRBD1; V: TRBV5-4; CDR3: CASSLGFGTGVRYGYTF
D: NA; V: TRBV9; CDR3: CASSVARAHWTNTGELFF
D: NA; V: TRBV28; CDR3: CASNYVSSYNEQFF
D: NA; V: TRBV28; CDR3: CASSSPNYGYTF
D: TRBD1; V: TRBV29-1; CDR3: CSVDGDRGSGNTIYF
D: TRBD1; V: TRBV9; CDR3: CASSVGGQGMHEQYF
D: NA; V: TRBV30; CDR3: CAWSRGTEAFF
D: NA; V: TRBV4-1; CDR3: CASSRGGQDTQYF
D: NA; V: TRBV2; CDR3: CASSATGTDTQYF